Shown below are 9 T cell receptor beta chains from a single sample sequenced in a study of shared clonotypes between healthy human individuals (dated by TCRdb to the early 2020s). Receptor amplification or capture employed the immunoSEQ multiplex PCR assay. Not all clones reach the TCRdb copy of this immuneACCESS table, which keeps in-frame sequences only. Checked studies attribute under half of the gap to unresolved V genes and leave the rest unexplained. The sample table shows more than 850,000 clones, and roughly 74% are seen once. Approximately 0.56% of the sample is taken by the ten largest. Input material: memory CD4+ T cells from PBMCs. This specimen's cell subset or site label, per the study, means: CD45RA-negative fraction. Receptors were obtained from a man younger than 35 in good health. Some clones in this sample may be carry-over from other donors' samples.

This clone was picked up one time. This is likely an artifact of a read error, given a far larger clone one base away. V and J are TRBV7-7 and TRBJ2-5; possibly TRBD1 for D (6 bases). Trimming shortened V by 5 bases and J by 1 base, and 8 bases separated the two germline ends. In germline, CDR1 is SSHAT, CDR2 FNYEAQ (reference sequence). This CDR3 spans 13 amino acids. CDR3 in amino acids: CASSTGSQETQYF. The CDR3 DNA follows: TGTGCCAGCAGCACAGGGTCCCAAGAGACCCAGTACTTC.

J is TRBJ2-5 and V is TRBV18; no clear D. Trimming left V 1 base short and J 1 base short, with 7 bases between. The CDR3 is 14 residues long. CDR1 and CDR2 (germline): KGHSH, LQKENI. CDR3 in amino acids: CASSPLSSQETQYF. The CDR3 DNA reads TGTGCCAGCTCACCACTCTCGAGCCAAGAGACCCAGTACTTC.

A word on this clone: The same CDR3 also results from other DNA sequences found in this sample. This chain links TRBV7-9 with TRBJ1-4; unclear D gene. This CDR3 is 14 amino acids long. CDR1 and CDR2 (germline): SEHNR, FQNEAQ (reference sequence). The V end lost 1 base, the J end lost 7 bases, and 10 bases lay between the germline ends. CDR3 nucleotides: TGTGCCAGCAGCTTAGTGGGCACGGGTGAAAAACTGTTTTTT. It translates to CASSLVGTGEKLFF. Full variable domain (remainder filled in from reference TRBV7-9 and TRBJ1-4): DTGVSQNPRHKITKRGQNVTFRCDPISEHNRLYWYRQTLGQGPEFLTYFQNEAQLEKSRLLSDRFSAERPKGSFSTLEIQRTEQGDSAMYLCASSLVGTGEKLFFGSGTQLSVL.

The chain joins TRBV18 to TRBJ2-2; D gene ambiguous. The CDR3 is made up of 14 amino acids. Deletions cut 3 bases from V and 5 bases from J, with 10 bases between. Germline V lookup: CDR1 KGHSH, CDR2 LQKENI. The CDR3 reads CASSPYSTTGELFF. In DNA form, the CDR3 reads TGTGCCAGCTCACCGTACAGCACGACCGGGGAGCTGTTTTTT.

The chain uses TRBV27 and TRBJ1-2, with D perhaps matching TRBD1 (5 bases). CDR3 length equals 13 residues. With 6 bases removed from V and 7 bases from J, the gap between germline ends came to 15 bases. Per germline, CDR1 MNHEY and CDR2 SMNVEV (reference sequence). The CDR3 bases are TGTGCCAGCAGACCGACAGAGGAGAGTGGCTACACCTTC. Translating it yields CASRPTEESGYTF.

The chain is built from TRBV5-1 and TRBJ2-7; 10 bases are shared with TRBD1. V gave up 4 bases and J gave up 2 bases; unmatched junction bases: 6. This CDR3 has 15 residues. Germline V gene lookup returns CDR1 SGHRS and CDR2 YFSETQ. As DNA, the CDR3 is TGCGCCAGCAGCACGGGAGGGACAGGGGCCTACGAGCAGTACTTC. It yields the protein CASSTGGTGAYEQYF.

J is TRBJ2-7 and V is TRBV10-3; 12 bases agree with TRBD1. The CDR3 has 16 amino acids. With 4 bases clipped from V and 6 bases from J, the junction kept 10 bases outside the gene matches. CDR1 and CDR2 (germline): ENHRY, SYGVKD. Here the CDR3 DNA reads TGTGCCATCAGTGGCCCACCGGGACAGGGGGCCGGCGAGCAGTACTTC. Translated, it gives CAISGPPGQGAGEQYF.

Notes on this clone: Other DNA sequences in the same sample also yield this CDR3. This rearrangement joins TRBV2 to TRBJ2-7; no definite D call. The V end lost 1 base, the J end lost 3 bases, and 4 bases lay between the germline ends. The CDR3 is made up of 12 amino acids. CDR1 is SNHLY, CDR2 FYNNEI, per germline. CDR3 in DNA: TGTGCCAGCAGTGAAGGGTTCTACGAGCAGTACTTC. It yields the protein CASSEGFYEQYF.

In this sample, this clone turned up once. V is TRBV5-1 and J is TRBJ1-1; tentative D call: TRBD1 (5 bases). Germline CDR1 reads SGHRS; CDR2 reads YFSETQ. CDR3 length: 12 residues. Trimming pared 7 bases from V and 3 bases from J, leaving 10 bases between. The CDR3, as DNA: TGCGCCAGCCGACAGTTGGACACTGAAGCTTTCTTT. This translates into CASRQLDTEAFF.